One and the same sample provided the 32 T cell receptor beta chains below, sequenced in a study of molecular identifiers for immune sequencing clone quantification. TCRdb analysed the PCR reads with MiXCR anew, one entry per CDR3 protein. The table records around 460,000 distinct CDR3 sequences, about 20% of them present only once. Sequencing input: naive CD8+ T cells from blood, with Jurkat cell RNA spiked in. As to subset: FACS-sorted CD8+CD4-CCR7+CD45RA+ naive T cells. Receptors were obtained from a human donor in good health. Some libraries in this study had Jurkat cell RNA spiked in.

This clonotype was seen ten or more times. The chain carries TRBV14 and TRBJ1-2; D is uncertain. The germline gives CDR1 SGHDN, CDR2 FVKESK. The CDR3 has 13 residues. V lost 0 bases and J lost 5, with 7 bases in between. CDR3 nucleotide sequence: TGTGCCAGCAGCCAAGATAATATTTATGGCTACACCTTC. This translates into CASSQDNIYGYTF.

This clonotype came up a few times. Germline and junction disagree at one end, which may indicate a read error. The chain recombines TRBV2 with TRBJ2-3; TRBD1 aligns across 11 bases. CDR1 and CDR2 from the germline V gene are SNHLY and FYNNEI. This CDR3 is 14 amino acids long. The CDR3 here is CASSGTGGTDAQYF. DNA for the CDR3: TGTGCCAGCAGTGGGACAGGGGGCACAGATGCGCAGTATTTT.

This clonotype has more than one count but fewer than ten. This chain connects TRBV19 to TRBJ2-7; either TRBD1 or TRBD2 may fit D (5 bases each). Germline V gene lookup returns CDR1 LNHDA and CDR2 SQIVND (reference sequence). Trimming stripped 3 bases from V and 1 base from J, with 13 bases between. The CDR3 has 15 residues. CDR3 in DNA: TGTGCCAGTAGTATCGGGGACGTTCGATCCTACGAGCAGTACTTC. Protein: CASSIGDVRSYEQYF.

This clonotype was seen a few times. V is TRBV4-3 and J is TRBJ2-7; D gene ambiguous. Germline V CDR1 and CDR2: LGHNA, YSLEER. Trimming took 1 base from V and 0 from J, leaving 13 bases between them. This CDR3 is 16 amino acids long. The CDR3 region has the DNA TGCGCCAGCAGCCAAGGCCGCACCGTTCTCTCCTACGAGCAGTACTTC. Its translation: CASSQGRTVLSYEQYF.

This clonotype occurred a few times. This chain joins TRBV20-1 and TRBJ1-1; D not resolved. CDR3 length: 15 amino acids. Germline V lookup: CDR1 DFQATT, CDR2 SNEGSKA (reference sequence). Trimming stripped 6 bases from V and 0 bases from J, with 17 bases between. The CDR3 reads CSAPAQGRMNTEAFF. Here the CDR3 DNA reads TGCAGTGCCCCTGCCCAAGGACGGATGAACACTGAAGCTTTCTTT.

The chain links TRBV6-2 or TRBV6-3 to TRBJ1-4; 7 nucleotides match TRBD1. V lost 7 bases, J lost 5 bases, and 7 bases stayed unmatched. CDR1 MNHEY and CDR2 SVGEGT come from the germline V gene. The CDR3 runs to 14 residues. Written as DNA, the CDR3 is TGTGCCAGCACTATGGGACAGTTAAATGAAAAACTGTTTTTT. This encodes CASTMGQLNEKLFF.

The CDR3 reads CASSQDRTGQFF. The DNA for the CDR3 is TGCGCCAGCAGCCAAGACCGGACAGGGCAGTTCTTC. V usage is TRBV4-1 and J usage is TRBJ2-1, with TRBD1 matching over 7 bases. The V gene end was trimmed by 0 bases and the J gene end by 12 bases; junction bases not matched to a gene: 2. Germline V gene lookup returns CDR1 MGHRA and CDR2 YSYEKL. The CDR3 totals 12 residues.

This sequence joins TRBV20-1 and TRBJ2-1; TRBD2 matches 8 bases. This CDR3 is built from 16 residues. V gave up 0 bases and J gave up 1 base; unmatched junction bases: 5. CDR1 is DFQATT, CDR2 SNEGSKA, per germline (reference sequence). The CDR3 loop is CSARDIGTSSYNEQFF. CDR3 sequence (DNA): TGCAGTGCTAGAGATATCGGGACTAGTTCCTACAATGAGCAGTTCTTC.

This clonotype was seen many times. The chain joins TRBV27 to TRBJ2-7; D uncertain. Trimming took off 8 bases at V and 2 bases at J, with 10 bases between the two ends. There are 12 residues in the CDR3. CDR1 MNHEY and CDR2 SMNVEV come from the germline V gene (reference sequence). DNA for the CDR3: TGTGCCAGCGGGTCTGGGCCCTACGAGCAGTACTTC. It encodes CASGSGPYEQYF.

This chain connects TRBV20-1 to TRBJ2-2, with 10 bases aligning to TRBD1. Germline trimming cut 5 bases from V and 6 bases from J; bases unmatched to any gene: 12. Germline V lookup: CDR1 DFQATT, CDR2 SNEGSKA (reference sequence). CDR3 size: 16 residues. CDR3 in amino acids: CSAAQRDRGLAGELFF. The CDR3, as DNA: TGCAGTGCTGCTCAACGGGACAGGGGTCTTGCCGGGGAGCTGTTTTTT.

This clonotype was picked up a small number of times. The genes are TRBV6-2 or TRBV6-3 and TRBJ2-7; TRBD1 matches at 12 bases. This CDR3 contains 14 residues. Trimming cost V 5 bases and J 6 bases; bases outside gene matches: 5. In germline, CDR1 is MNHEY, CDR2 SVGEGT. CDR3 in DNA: TGTGCCAGCAGTGACGGGACAGGGGGCGTCGAGCAGTACTTC. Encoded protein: CASSDGTGGVEQYF.

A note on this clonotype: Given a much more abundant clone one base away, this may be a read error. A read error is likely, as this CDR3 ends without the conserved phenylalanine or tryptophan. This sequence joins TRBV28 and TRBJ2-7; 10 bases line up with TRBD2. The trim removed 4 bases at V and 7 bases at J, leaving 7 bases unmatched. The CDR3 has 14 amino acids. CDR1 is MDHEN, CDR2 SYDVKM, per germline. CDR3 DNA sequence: TGTGCCAGCAGTTCCAGCGGGAGGGCTCGGGAGCAGTACTTA. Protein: CASSSSGRAREQYL.

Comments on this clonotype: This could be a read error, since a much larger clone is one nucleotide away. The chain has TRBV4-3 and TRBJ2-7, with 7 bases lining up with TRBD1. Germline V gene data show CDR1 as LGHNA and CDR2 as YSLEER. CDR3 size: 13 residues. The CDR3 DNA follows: TGCGCCGGCAGCCCTTGGACAGGCTACGAGCAGTACTTC. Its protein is CAGSPWTGYEQYF.

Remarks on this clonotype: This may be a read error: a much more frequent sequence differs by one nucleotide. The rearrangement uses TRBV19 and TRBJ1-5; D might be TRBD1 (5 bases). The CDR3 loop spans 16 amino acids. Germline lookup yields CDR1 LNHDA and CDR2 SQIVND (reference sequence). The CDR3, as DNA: TGTGCCAGTAGTATAGATCTGGAGCTTGGGGGTCAGCCCCAGCAGTTT. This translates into CASSIDLELGGQPQQF.

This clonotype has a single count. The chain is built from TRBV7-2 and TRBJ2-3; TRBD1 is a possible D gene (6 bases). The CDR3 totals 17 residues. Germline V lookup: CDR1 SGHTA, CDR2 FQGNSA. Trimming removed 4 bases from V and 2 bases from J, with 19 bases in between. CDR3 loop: CASSSVVRGGSTDTQYF. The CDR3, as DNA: TGTGCCAGCAGCTCAGTTGTGAGAGGGGGATCCACAGATACGCAGTATTTT. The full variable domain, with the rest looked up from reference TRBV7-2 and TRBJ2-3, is GAGVSQSPSNKVTEKGKDVELRCDPISGHTALYWYRQSLGQGLEFLIYFQGNSAPDKSGLPSDRFSAERTGGSVSTLTIQRTQQEDSAVYLCASSSVVRGGSTDTQYFGPGTRLTVL.

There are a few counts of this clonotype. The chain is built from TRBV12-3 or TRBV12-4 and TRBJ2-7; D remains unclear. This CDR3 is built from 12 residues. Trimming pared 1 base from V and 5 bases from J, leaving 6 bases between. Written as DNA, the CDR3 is TGTGCCAGCAGTTTAGTTCTTGACGAGCAGTACTTC. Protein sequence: CASSLVLDEQYF.

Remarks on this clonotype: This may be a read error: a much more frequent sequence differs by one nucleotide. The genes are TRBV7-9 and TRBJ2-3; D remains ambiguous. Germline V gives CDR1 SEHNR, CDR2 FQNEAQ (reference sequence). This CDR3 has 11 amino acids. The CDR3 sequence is CAGSFQDTQYF. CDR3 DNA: TGTGCCGGCAGCTTTCAAGATACGCAGTATTTT.

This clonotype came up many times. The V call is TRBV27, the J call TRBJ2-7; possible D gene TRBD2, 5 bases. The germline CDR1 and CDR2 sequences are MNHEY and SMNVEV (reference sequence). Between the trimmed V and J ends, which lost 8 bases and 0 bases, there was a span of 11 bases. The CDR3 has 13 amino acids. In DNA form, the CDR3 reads TGTGCCAGCGCCTGGGAGAGCTCCTACGAGCAGTACTTC. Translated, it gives CASAWESSYEQYF.

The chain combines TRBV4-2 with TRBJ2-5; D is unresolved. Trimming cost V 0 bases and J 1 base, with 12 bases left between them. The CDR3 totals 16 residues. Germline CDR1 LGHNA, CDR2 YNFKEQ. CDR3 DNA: TGTGCCAGCAGCCAAGATACCGTATTTTCCCAAGAGACCCAGTACTTC. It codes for CASSQDTVFSQETQYF.

The DNA for the CDR3 is TGTGCCAGCAATAAACACTGGGGGGGGGCTTCAGATACGCAGTATTTT. Protein: CASNKHWGGASDTQYF. This sequence joins TRBV27 and TRBJ2-3; maybe TRBD2 (7 bases). This CDR3 has 16 residues. The V end was cut by 7 bases, the J end by 4 bases, with 21 bases between. Germline lookup yields CDR1 MNHEY and CDR2 SMNVEV (reference sequence).

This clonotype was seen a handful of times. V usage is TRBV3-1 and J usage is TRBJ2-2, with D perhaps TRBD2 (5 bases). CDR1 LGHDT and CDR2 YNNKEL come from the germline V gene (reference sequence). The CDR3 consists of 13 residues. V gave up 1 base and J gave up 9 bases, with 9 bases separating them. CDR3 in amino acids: CASSQGGLRELFF. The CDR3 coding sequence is TGTGCCAGCAGCCAAGGCGGGCTCCGGGAGCTGTTTTTT.

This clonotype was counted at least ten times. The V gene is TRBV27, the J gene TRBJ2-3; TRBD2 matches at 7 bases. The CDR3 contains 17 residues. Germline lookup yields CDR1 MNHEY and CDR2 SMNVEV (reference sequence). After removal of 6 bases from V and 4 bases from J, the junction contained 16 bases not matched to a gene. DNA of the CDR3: TGTGCCAGCAGCCCAATTCCCGGACTAGTGATTTCAGATACGCAGTATTTT. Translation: CASSPIPGLVISDTQYF.

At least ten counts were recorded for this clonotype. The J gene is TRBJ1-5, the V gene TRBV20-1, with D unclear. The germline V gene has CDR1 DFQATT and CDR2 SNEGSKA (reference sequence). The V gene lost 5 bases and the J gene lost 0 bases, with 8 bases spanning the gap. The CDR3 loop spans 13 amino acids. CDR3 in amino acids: CSAVPYSNQPQHF. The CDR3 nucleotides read TGCAGTGCTGTACCCTATAGCAATCAGCCCCAGCATTTT.

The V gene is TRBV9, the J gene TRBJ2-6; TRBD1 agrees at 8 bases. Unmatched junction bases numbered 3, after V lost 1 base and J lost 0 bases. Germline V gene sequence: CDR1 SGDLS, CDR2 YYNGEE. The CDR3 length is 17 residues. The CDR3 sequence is CASSVQGASSGANVLTF. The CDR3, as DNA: TGTGCCAGCAGCGTACAGGGGGCTTCCTCTGGGGCCAACGTCCTGACTTTC. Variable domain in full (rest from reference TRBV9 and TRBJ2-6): DSGVTQTPKHLITATGQRVTLRCSPRSGDLSVYWYQQSLDQGLQFLIQYYNGEERAKGNILERFSAQQFPDLHSELNLSSLELGDSALYFCASSVQGASSGANVLTFGAGSRLTVL.

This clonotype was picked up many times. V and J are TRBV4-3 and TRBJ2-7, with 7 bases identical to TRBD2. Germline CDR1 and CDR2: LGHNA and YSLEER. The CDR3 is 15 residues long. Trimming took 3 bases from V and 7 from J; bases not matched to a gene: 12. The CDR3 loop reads CASSQAGDIPVEQYF. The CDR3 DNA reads TGCGCCAGCAGCCAGGCGGGAGACATTCCTGTTGAGCAGTACTTC.

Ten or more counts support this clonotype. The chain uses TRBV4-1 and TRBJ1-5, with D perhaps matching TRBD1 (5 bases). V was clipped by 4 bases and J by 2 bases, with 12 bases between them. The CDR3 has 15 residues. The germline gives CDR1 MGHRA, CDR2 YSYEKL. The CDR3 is CASSRWVQGNQPQHF. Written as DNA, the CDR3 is TGCGCCAGCAGCCGATGGGTACAGGGCAATCAGCCCCAGCATTTT.

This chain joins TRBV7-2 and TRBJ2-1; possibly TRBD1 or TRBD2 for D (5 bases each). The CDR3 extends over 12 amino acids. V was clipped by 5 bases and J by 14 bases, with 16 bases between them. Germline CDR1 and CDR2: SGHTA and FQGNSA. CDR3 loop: CASSTWGNWKFF. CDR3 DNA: TGTGCCAGCAGCACATGGGGGAATTGGAAGTTCTTC.

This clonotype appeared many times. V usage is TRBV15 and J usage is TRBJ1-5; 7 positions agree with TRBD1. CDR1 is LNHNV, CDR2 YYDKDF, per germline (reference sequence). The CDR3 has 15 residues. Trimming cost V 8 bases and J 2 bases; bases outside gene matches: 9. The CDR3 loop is CATSADREGNQPQHF. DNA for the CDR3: TGTGCCACCTCGGCCGACAGGGAGGGCAATCAGCCCCAGCATTTT.

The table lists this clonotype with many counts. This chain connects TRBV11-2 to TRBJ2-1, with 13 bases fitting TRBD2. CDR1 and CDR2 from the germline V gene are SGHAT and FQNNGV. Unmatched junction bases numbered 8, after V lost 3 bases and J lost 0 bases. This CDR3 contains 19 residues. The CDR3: CASSLGGLAGPSSYNEQFF. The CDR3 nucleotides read TGTGCCAGCAGCTTGGGGGGACTAGCGGGGCCGAGCTCCTACAATGAGCAGTTCTTC.

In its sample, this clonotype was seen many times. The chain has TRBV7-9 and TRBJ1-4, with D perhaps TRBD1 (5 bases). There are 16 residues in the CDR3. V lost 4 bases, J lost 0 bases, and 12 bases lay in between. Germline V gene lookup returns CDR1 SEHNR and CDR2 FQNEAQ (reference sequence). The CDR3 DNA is TGTGCCAGCAGCTACCCGCAGGGCGCAACTAATGAAAAACTGTTTTTT. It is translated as CASSYPQGATNEKLFF.

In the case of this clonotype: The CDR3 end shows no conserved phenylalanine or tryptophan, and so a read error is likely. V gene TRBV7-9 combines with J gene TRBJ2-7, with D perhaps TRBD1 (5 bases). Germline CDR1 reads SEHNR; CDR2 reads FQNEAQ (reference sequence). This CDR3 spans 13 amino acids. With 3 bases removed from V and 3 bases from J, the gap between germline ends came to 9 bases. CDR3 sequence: CASSFQGNYEQYL. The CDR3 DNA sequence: TGTGCCAGCAGCTTCCAGGGCAACTACGAGCAGTACCTC.

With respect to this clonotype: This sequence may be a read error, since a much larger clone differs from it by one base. The CDR3 loop is CASSVRGLREQFF. CDR3 DNA: TGTGCCAGCAGTGTCCGGGGCCTCCGAGAGCAGTTCTTC. The rearrangement links TRBV28 to TRBJ2-1; D may correspond to TRBD1 or TRBD2 (5 bases each). This CDR3 is built from 13 residues. Germline CDR1 MDHEN, CDR2 SYDVKM. The germline V and J ends were trimmed by 5 bases and 10 bases, with 15 bases remaining between them. Looking up the rest from reference TRBV28 and TRBJ2-1 gives the full variable domain: DVKVTQSSRYLVKRTGEKVFLECVQDMDHENMFWYRQDPGLGLRLIYFSYDVKMKEKGDIPEGYSVSREKKERFSLILESASTNQTSMYLCASSVRGLREQFFGPGTRLTVL.